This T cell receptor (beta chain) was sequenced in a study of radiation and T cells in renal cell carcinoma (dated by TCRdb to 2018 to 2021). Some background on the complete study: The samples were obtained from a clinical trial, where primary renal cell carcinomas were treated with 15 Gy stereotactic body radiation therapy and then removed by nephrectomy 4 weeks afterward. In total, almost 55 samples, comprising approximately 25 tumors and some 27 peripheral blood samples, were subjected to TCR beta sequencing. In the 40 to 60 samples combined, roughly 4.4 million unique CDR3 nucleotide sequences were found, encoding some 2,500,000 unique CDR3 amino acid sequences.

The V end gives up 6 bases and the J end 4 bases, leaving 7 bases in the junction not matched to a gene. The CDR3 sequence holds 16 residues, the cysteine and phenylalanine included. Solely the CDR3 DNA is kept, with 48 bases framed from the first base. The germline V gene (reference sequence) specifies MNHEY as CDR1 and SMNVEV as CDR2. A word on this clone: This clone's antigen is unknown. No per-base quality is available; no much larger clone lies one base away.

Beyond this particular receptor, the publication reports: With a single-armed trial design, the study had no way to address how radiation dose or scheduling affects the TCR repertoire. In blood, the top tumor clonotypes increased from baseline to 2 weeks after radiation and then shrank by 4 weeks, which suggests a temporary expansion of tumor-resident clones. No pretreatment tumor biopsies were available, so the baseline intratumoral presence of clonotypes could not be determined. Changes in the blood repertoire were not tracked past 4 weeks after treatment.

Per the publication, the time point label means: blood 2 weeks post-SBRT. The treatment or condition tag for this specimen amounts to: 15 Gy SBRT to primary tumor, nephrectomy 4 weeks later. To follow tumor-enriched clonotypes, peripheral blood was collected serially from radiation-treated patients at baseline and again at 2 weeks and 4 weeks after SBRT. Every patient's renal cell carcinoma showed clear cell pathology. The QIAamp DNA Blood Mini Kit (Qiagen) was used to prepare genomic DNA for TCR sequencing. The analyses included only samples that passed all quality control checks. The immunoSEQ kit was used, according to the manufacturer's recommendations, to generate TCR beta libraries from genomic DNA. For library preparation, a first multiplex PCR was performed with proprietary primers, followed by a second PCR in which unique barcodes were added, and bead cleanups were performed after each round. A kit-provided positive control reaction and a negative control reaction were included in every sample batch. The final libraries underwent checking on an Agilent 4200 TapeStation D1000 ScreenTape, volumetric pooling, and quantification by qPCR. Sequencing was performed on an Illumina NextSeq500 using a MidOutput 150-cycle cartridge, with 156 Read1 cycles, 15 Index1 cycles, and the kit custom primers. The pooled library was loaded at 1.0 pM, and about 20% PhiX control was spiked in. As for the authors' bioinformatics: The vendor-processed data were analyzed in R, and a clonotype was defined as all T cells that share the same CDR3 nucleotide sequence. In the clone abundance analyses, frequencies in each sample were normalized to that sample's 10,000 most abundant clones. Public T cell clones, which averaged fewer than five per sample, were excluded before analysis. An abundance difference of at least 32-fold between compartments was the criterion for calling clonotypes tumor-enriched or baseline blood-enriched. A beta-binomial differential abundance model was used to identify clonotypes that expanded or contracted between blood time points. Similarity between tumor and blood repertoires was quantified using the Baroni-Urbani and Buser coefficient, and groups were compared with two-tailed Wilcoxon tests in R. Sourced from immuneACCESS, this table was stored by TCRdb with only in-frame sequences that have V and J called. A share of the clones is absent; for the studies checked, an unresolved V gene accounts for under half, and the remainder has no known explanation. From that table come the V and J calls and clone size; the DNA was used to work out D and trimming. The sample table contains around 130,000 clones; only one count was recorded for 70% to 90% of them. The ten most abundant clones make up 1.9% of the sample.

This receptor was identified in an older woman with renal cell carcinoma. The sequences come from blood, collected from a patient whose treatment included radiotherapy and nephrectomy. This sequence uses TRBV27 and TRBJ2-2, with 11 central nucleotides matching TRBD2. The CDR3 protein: CASRLTSGTLTGELFF. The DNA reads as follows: TGTGCCAGCAGATTGACTAGCGGGACGCTCACCGGGGAGCTGTTTTTT.